What follows are 5 T cell receptor beta chains derived from one specimen sequenced in a study of Ad26.COV2.S vaccination and SARS-CoV-2 variants. Some clones are missing from TCRdb's copy, which holds only in-frame ones; the method was immunoSEQ multiplex PCR. The table lists about 350,000 clones, around 89% of them singletons. Treatment of the sample: around 19 received Ad26.COV2.S at low or high dose, single or two shots; roughly 5 received placebo; per-sample allocation not given. Vaccine and placebo recipients were sampled on day 63 after the first injection. This specimen consisted of peripheral blood, obtained in a trial of Ad26.COV2.S vaccine versus placebo. The receptor set was obtained from a person aged 18 to 59 who received the Ad26.COV2.S COVID-19 vaccine or a placebo.

V gene TRBV7-8 combines with J gene TRBJ1-1; unclear D gene. This CDR3 is 12 amino acids long. V dropped 1 base and J dropped 6 bases, with 6 bases sitting between them. CDR1 is SGHVS, CDR2 FQNEAQ, per germline. CDR3 coding DNA: TGTGCCAGCAGCTTAGTTAACGCTGAAGCTTTCTTT. It is translated as CASSLVNAEAFF.

This chain uses TRBV5-1 with TRBJ2-3; D gene ambiguous. CDR3 length: 13 amino acids. The germline V gene has CDR1 SGHRS and CDR2 YFSETQ. Trimming removed 0 bases at V and 4 bases at J, with 6 bases between. The CDR3 DNA is TGCGCCAGCAGCTTGGCAGTTTCAGATACGCAGTATTTT. It is translated as CASSLAVSDTQYF.

This chain joins TRBV19 and TRBJ2-7; no clear D. V was trimmed by 4 bases and J by 2 bases, leaving 12 bases between them. Germline lookup yields CDR1 LNHDA and CDR2 SQIVND (reference sequence). The CDR3 spans 14 residues. CDR3 bases: TGTGCCAGTAGTAATCCCAGGAATACCTACGAGCAGTACTTC. Translating gives CASSNPRNTYEQYF.

The gene calls are TRBV5-4 and TRBJ2-2; possibly TRBD2 for D (6 bases). CDR1 is SGHNT and CDR2 is YYREEE in the germline V gene (reference sequence). Trimming cost V 0 bases and J 0 bases, with 12 bases left between them. The CDR3 runs to 17 residues. The CDR3 here is CASSLAASASNTGELFF. CDR3 sequence (DNA): TGTGCCAGCAGCTTGGCGGCTAGCGCATCGAACACCGGGGAGCTGTTTTTT.

A few counts support this clone. Other DNA sequences from this sample encode an identical CDR3 as well. This sequence joins TRBV18 and TRBJ1-2, with TRBD1 identical over 7 bases. The CDR3 loop spans 13 amino acids. CDR1 and CDR2 from the germline V gene are KGHSH and LQKENI. The V and J ends lost 2 bases and 3 bases, in that order; junction bases with no gene match: 0. CDR3 residues: CASSPDRDYGYTF. The CDR3 DNA reads TGTGCCAGCTCACCAGACAGGGACTATGGCTACACCTTC.